Listed here are 32 T cell receptor beta chains from one sample, sequenced in a study of beta chain features in type 1 diabetes. The isolated RNA, all of it, was reverse transcribed, so expressed TCRB transcripts were what got sequenced. Repertoires were generated with immunoSEQ multiplex PCR, while TCRdb's copy carries only in-frame clones and drops some. This table holds 600,000 to 750,000 clones, 12% found once. Study outcomes and limitations: Within each of all four CD4+ subsets, Type 1 diabetes patients had TCRB CDR3s that were moderately but significantly shorter.

These receptors have no identified antigens. Material for sequencing was naive CD4+ T cells from blood. The receptors originated from a man aged 25-45 years with type 1 diabetes.

In its sample, this clone was seen a few times. The V gene is TRBV5-1, the J gene TRBJ1-1, with D unresolved. CDR1 SGHRS and CDR2 YFSETQ come from the germline V gene. With 3 bases removed from V and 2 bases from J, the gap between germline ends came to 14 bases. This CDR3 spans 15 amino acids. Written as DNA, the CDR3 is TGCGCCAGCAGCTCCCTAGGAACACCCAACACTGAAGCTTTCTTT. Residues: CASSSLGTPNTEAFF.

In this sample, this clone turned up a few times. V usage is TRBV29-1 and J usage is TRBJ2-7; 7 positions match TRBD1. Losses at the gene ends were 6 bases for V and 4 bases for J; bases not matched to a gene: 9. Germline V CDR1 and CDR2: SQVTM, ANQGSEA. CDR3 length: 13 residues. This chain's CDR3 is CSVADRVRYEQYF. DNA of the CDR3: TGCAGCGTAGCAGACAGGGTCAGGTACGAGCAGTACTTC.

This rearrangement joins TRBV11-2 to TRBJ2-5; D unresolved. Germline V lookup: CDR1 SGHAT, CDR2 FQNNGV. The CDR3 extends over 15 amino acids. Between the trimmed V and J ends, which lost 1 base and 0 bases, there was a span of 9 bases. CDR3 in DNA: TGTGCCAGCAGCTTAGGCCTAGTTGACCAAGAGACCCAGTACTTC. Protein product: CASSLGLVDQETQYF.

Here the CDR3 reads CASSLAGMGEQYF. The CDR3 DNA sequence: TGTGCCAGCAGCTTAGCAGGGATGGGCGAGCAGTACTTC. The V and J genes are TRBV13 and TRBJ2-7; D might be TRBD1 (5 bases). V gave up 1 base and J gave up 6 bases, with 10 bases separating them. The CDR3 is 13 residues long. The germline gives CDR1 PRHDT, CDR2 FYEKMQ (reference sequence).

This chain links TRBV30 with TRBJ1-3, with D tentatively TRBD1 (5 bases). The CDR3 length is 13 residues. Trimming took 2 bases from V and 5 from J, leaving 10 bases between them. The germline gives CDR1 GTSNPN, CDR2 SVGIG (reference sequence). This CDR3 reads CAWSTGGRNTIYF. The CDR3 DNA follows: TGTGCCTGGAGTACGGGGGGAAGAAACACCATATATTTT.

This rearrangement joins TRBV15 to TRBJ2-6, with TRBD1 matching over 10 bases. Germline lookup yields CDR1 LNHNV and CDR2 YYDKDF (reference sequence). V dropped 3 bases and J dropped 4; count of bases not matched to a gene: 3. This CDR3 is built from 16 residues. In DNA form, the CDR3 reads TGTGCCACCAGCAGGGGACAGGGGCCCGGGGCCAACGTCCTGACTTTC. It translates to CATSRGQGPGANVLTF.

This clone occurred a few times. The rearrangement joins TRBV2 to TRBJ2-1, with D possibly TRBD2 on 6 matching bases. There are 13 residues in the CDR3. The germline gives CDR1 SNHLY, CDR2 FYNNEI. The V gene lost 7 bases and the J gene lost 7 bases, with 14 bases spanning the gap. This CDR3 is CASTPSGGNEQFF. The CDR3 bases are TGTGCCAGCACCCCGTCAGGAGGGAATGAGCAGTTCTTC.

The rearrangement uses TRBV7-2 and TRBJ1-1; D is ambiguous. This CDR3 spans 14 amino acids. Germline CDR1 is SGHTA and CDR2 is FQGNSA. The V gene lost 1 base and the J gene lost 3 bases, with 9 bases spanning the gap. The CDR3 DNA follows: TGTGCCAGCAGCTTAGTGGGGAGGGACACTGAAGCTTTCTTT. Translating it yields CASSLVGRDTEAFF. The full variable domain, completed using reference TRBV7-2 and TRBJ1-1, is GAGVSQSPSNKVTEKGKDVELRCDPISGHTALYWYRQSLGQGLEFLIYFQGNSAPDKSGLPSDRFSAERTGGSVSTLTIQRTQQEDSAVYLCASSLVGRDTEAFFGQGTRLTVV.

The gene calls are TRBV18 and TRBJ2-5, with unresolved D. Germline V gene data show CDR1 as KGHSH and CDR2 as LQKENI. V gave up 6 bases and J gave up 2 bases, with 13 bases separating them. The CDR3 sequence is 14 residues long. The DNA of the CDR3 is TGTGCCAGCTCGTCGGACGGCCCGCAAGAGACCCAGTACTTC. Translation: CASSSDGPQETQYF.

The sample holds a few counts of this clone. Other nucleotide sequences from this sample produce the same CDR3. The J gene is TRBJ2-3, the V gene TRBV18, with a weak D call TRBD1 (6 bases). Trimming shortened V by 3 bases and J by 4 bases, and 8 bases separated the two germline ends. Germline lookup yields CDR1 KGHSH and CDR2 LQKENI. This CDR3 is 13 amino acids long. The CDR3 protein is CASSPPGADTQYF. The CDR3 DNA reads as TGTGCCAGCTCACCCCCAGGGGCAGATACGCAGTATTTT.

The V call is TRBV18, the J call TRBJ2-3; no firm D call. V lost 8 bases, J lost 5 bases, and 5 bases lay in between. Looked up from germline, CDR1 is KGHSH and CDR2 is LQKENI. The CDR3 covers 10 residues. The CDR3 loop is CASTRDTQYF. CDR3 bases: TGTGCCAGCACCCGAGATACGCAGTATTTT.

The table lists this clone with a few counts. This chain connects TRBV27 to TRBJ2-2; D not resolved. The germline V gene has CDR1 MNHEY and CDR2 SMNVEV (reference sequence). Trimming left V 1 base short and J 2 bases short, with 17 bases between. The CDR3 is 18 amino acids. The CDR3 sequence is CASSLLVSADINTGELFF. CDR3 nucleotides: TGTGCCAGCAGTTTATTGGTCTCGGCAGACATAAACACCGGGGAGCTGTTTTTT.

The chain recombines TRBV12-5 with TRBJ2-2, with 9 bases that match TRBD1. This CDR3 spans 17 amino acids. From germline, CDR1 is LGHNT and CDR2 FRNRAP. The junction had 11 bases not matched to a gene; V was cut back by 2 bases and J by 7 bases. CDR3 coding DNA: TGTGCTAGTGGTTTGCCGACCGGGACAGGGAGGCACGGGGAGCTGTTTTTT. Residues: CASGLPTGTGRHGELFF.

This clone was detected only a few times. V and J are TRBV5-1 and TRBJ2-3; D is unresolved. Trimming removed 4 bases at V and 4 bases at J, with 10 bases between. This CDR3 is 13 amino acids long. CDR1 and CDR2 (germline): SGHRS, YFSETQ. The CDR3 spells CASSPDGSDTQYF. The CDR3 DNA follows: TGCGCCAGCAGCCCGGACGGATCAGATACGCAGTATTTT.

The gene calls are TRBV15 and TRBJ2-7; a possible D gene is TRBD1 (6 bases). Trimming pared 1 base from V and 0 bases from J, leaving 10 bases between. The CDR3 is made up of 15 amino acids. Germline V gives CDR1 LNHNV, CDR2 YYDKDF (reference sequence). The CDR3: CATSRVSGHSYEQYF. CDR3 DNA: TGTGCCACCAGCAGAGTTTCGGGACACTCCTACGAGCAGTACTTC.

A few counts support this clone. This rearrangement joins TRBV9 to TRBJ2-1; a possible D gene is TRBD2 (6 bases). The V end lost 3 bases, the J end lost 9 bases, and 16 bases lay between the germline ends. In germline, CDR1 is SGDLS, CDR2 YYNGEE. The CDR3 is made up of 14 amino acids. In nucleotides, the CDR3 is TGTGCCAGCAGCGGGGACTTTCCCGATGGTGAGCAGTTCTTC. Its translation is CASSGDFPDGEQFF. The full variable domain, in which reference TRBV9 and TRBJ2-1 provide the parts outside the CDR3, is DSGVTQTPKHLITATGQRVTLRCSPRSGDLSVYWYQQSLDQGLQFLIQYYNGEERAKGNILERFSAQQFPDLHSELNLSSLELGDSALYFCASSGDFPDGEQFFGPGTRLTVL.

This clone has just a few counts. The J gene is TRBJ2-5, the V gene TRBV28, with D perhaps being TRBD1 or TRBD2 (5 bases each). The CDR3 spans 14 residues. Germline CDR1 MDHEN, CDR2 SYDVKM. Between the trimmed V and J ends, which lost 5 bases and 1 base, there was a span of 11 bases. CDR3: CASSPGDGQETQYF. CDR3 DNA sequence: TGTGCCAGCAGTCCCGGGGACGGCCAAGAGACCCAGTACTTC.

The chain's CDR3 is CASSGPGQVNSPLHF. In DNA form, the CDR3 reads TGTGCCAGCAGTGGACCGGGACAAGTGAATTCACCCCTCCACTTT. The chain uses TRBV25-1 and TRBJ1-6, with D possibly TRBD1 on 6 matching bases. Looked up from germline, CDR1 is MGHDK and CDR2 is SYGVNS. V lost 4 bases, J lost 7 bases, and 14 bases lay in between. This CDR3 is 15 amino acids long. Full variable domain (remainder filled in from reference TRBV25-1 and TRBJ1-6): EADIYQTPRYLVIGTGKKITLECSQTMGHDKMYWYQQDPGMELHLIHYSYGVNSTEKGDLSSESTVSRIRTEHFPLTLESARPSHTSQYLCASSGPGQVNSPLHFGNGTRLTVT.

In this sample, this clone turned up a few times. The V gene is TRBV6-1, the J gene TRBJ1-4; 9 nucleotides agree with TRBD1. The V gene end was trimmed by 7 bases and the J gene end by 8 bases; junction bases not matched to a gene: 8. The length of the CDR3 is 14 residues. Germline CDR1 MNHNS, CDR2 SASEGT. The DNA of the CDR3 is TGTGCCAGCACGGACAGGGGAGATCGCGAAAAACTGTTTTTT. Its translation is CASTDRGDREKLFF.

The V call is TRBV14, the J call TRBJ2-2; 10 bases fit TRBD1. The CDR3 has 15 amino acids. The germline gives CDR1 SGHDN, CDR2 FVKESK. J lost 3 bases, V lost 4 bases, and 2 bases had no gene match. The CDR3 coding sequence is TGTGCCAGCAGCCCGACAGGGGGCTACACCGGGGAGCTGTTTTTT. Its translation: CASSPTGGYTGELFF.

The CDR3 DNA reads as TGCGCCAGCAGTCCTAGGGGGGACCCGTACGAGCAGTACTTC. It encodes CASSPRGDPYEQYF. The chain uses TRBV5-1 and TRBJ2-7, with D perhaps given as TRBD1 or TRBD2 (6 bases each). The germline CDR1 and CDR2 sequences are SGHRS and YFSETQ. This CDR3 comprises 14 residues. V lost 5 bases and J 4 bases, leaving 16 bases between the germline ends.

There are a few counts of this clone. The chain joins TRBV5-8 to TRBJ2-1, with D maybe TRBD1 (6 bases). The CDR3 runs 14 residues. V shed 2 bases and J shed 10 bases, with 16 bases lying between them. Germline CDR1 is SGHTS and CDR2 is YDEGEE. CDR3 bases: TGTGCCAGCAGCTTCCTACAGGGCCCCAGGGAGCAGTTCTTC. Protein product: CASSFLQGPREQFF.

V usage is TRBV7-2 and J usage is TRBJ2-5; D is unresolved. CDR3 length: 11 amino acids. Trimming cost V 4 bases and J 9 bases, with 9 bases left between them. Per germline, CDR1 SGHTA and CDR2 FQGNSA. The CDR3 DNA reads TGTGCCAGCAGCTACGACGAGGCCCAGTACTTC. Translated: CASSYDEAQYF. The whole variable domain, remainder taken from reference TRBV7-2 and TRBJ2-5, is GAGVSQSPSNKVTEKGKDVELRCDPISGHTALYWYRQSLGQGLEFLIYFQGNSAPDKSGLPSDRFSAERTGGSVSTLTIQRTQQEDSAVYLCASSYDEAQYFGPGTRLLVL.

The chain has TRBV7-2 and TRBJ2-2, with a tentative D call TRBD1 (6 bases). Trimming removed 2 bases at V and 7 bases at J, with 11 bases between. This CDR3 contains 14 residues. Germline CDR1 is SGHTA and CDR2 is FQGNSA. The CDR3 sequence: CASSLQGSHGELFF. CDR3 bases: TGTGCCAGCAGCTTACAGGGGTCCCACGGGGAGCTGTTTTTT.

V and J are TRBV4-2 and TRBJ2-5; D is possibly TRBD1 or TRBD2 (5 bases each). CDR1 and CDR2 (germline): LGHNA, YNFKEQ. Between the trimmed V and J ends, which lost 0 bases and 9 bases, there was a span of 14 bases. This CDR3 region has 14 residues. The CDR3 region is CASSQDEGPGSQYF. The CDR3 DNA follows: TGTGCCAGCAGCCAAGACGAGGGGCCGGGGTCCCAGTACTTC.

This clone was counted only a few times. The chain recombines TRBV7-9 with TRBJ1-1; D is ambiguous. This CDR3 is built from 15 residues. Germline lookup yields CDR1 SEHNR and CDR2 FQNEAQ (reference sequence). The germline V and J ends were trimmed by 4 bases and 0 bases, with 12 bases remaining between them. The DNA for the CDR3 is TGTGCCAGCAGCTGGCGACGGTCTATGAACACTGAAGCTTTCTTT. Translation gives CASSWRRSMNTEAFF.

This chain links TRBV29-1 with TRBJ2-1, with 7 positions matching TRBD2. Germline values: CDR1 SQVTM, CDR2 ANQGSEA. The junction had 15 bases not matched to a gene; V was cut back by 8 bases and J by 8 bases. The CDR3 sequence is 14 residues long. CDR3 bases: TGCAGCACCGTCGGACTAGGAAATGTAGATGAGCAGTTCTTC. It encodes CSTVGLGNVDEQFF.

This clone was detected only a few times. The chain is built from TRBV2 and TRBJ1-2; D is unclear. V was clipped by 1 base and J by 5 bases, with 5 bases between them. CDR1 SNHLY and CDR2 FYNNEI come from the germline V gene. The CDR3 sequence is 12 residues long. The CDR3 DNA sequence: TGTGCCAGCAGTGAAGAAGGGTATGGCTACACCTTC. Translation gives CASSEEGYGYTF. Full variable domain (missing parts from reference TRBV2 and TRBJ1-2): EPEVTQTPSHQVTQMGQEVILRCVPISNHLYFYWYRQILGQKVEFLVSFYNNEISEKSEIFDDQFSVERPDGSNFTLKIRSTKLEDSAMYFCASSEEGYGYTFGSGTRLTVV.

The V and J genes are TRBV29-1 and TRBJ2-3; 11 bases line up with TRBD1. The CDR3 totals 14 residues. Germline CDR1 reads SQVTM; CDR2 reads ANQGSEA. Unmatched junction bases numbered 6, after V lost 8 bases and J lost 2 bases. This CDR3 reads CSLGTGGITDTQYF. The CDR3 DNA reads as TGCAGCTTGGGGACAGGGGGTATCACAGATACGCAGTATTTT.

The chain couples TRBV27 to TRBJ1-2; D is undetermined. The V gene's germline CDR1 is MNHEY and CDR2 SMNVEV (reference sequence). The CDR3 length is 14 residues. Trimming took 0 bases from V and 4 from J, leaving 9 bases between them. The CDR3 DNA reads TGTGCCAGCAGTTTATCCCTCGGGCCCTATGGCTACACCTTC. It specifies CASSLSLGPYGYTF.

There are a few counts of this clone. The chain uses TRBV27 and TRBJ2-1; TRBD2 is a possible D gene (5 bases). The CDR3 sequence is 17 residues long. V lost 6 bases and J lost 7, with 25 bases in between. Germline-derived CDR1 and CDR2 are MNHEY and SMNVEV (reference sequence). The CDR3 protein is CASSRSPTRTAGNEQFF. The DNA for the CDR3 is TGTGCCAGCAGCCGATCCCCCACTCGGACCGCGGGTAATGAGCAGTTCTTC.

This clone showed up just a few times. This chain joins TRBV29-1 and TRBJ1-2; no firm D call. The CDR3 is made up of 11 amino acids. The germline V and J ends were trimmed by 4 bases and 8 bases, with 11 bases remaining between them. The germline V gene encodes CDR1 SQVTM and CDR2 ANQGSEA. In nucleotides, the CDR3 is TGCAGCGTTGTTCGGGGTCAAGGCTACACCTTC. It yields the protein CSVVRGQGYTF.